The 24 T cell receptor beta chains listed next were all sequenced from one sample in a study of shared clonotypes between healthy human individuals. The data were produced by immunoSEQ multiplex PCR, yet TCRdb's version contains in-frame clones alone and is incomplete. The table lists 980,000 or so clones, approximately 80% of them singletons. Sequencing used memory CD4+ T cells sorted from blood. Subset in this sample: CD45RA-negative fraction. Receptors were obtained from a man aged 18 to 29 in good health.

A remark on this clone: The sample carries other DNA sequences with the same CDR3. V is TRBV7-2 and J is TRBJ1-2; D unresolved. From germline, CDR1 is SGHTA and CDR2 FQGNSA. The V and J ends lost 5 bases and 6 bases respectively, with 13 bases between them. The CDR3 contains 13 residues. CDR3 region: CASSPRRTDGYTF. In nucleotides, the CDR3 is TGTGCCAGCAGCCCAAGGCGGACGGATGGCTACACCTTC.

J is TRBJ2-7 and V is TRBV29-1; D possibly matches TRBD1 or TRBD2 (5 bases each). V was trimmed by 7 bases and J by 3 bases, leaving 13 bases between them. The CDR3 length is 12 residues. The germline V gene encodes CDR1 SQVTM and CDR2 ANQGSEA. The CDR3: CSAGGRNYEQYF. The CDR3 DNA reads TGCAGCGCTGGGGGACGGAACTACGAGCAGTACTTC.

The J gene is TRBJ2-7, the V gene TRBV30, with 8 bases that match TRBD2. Germline values: CDR1 GTSNPN, CDR2 SVGIG (reference sequence). The CDR3 length is 11 residues. V shed 4 bases and J 9 bases; nucleotides not matched to a gene: 5. The DNA of the CDR3 is TGTGCCTGGAATACGGGGGGGAGGCAGTACTTC. This codes for CAWNTGGRQYF. Based on the CDR3 plus reference TRBV30 and TRBJ2-7, the full variable domain is SQTIHQWPATLVQPVGSPLSLECTVEGTSNPNLYWYRQAAGRGLQLLFYSVGIGQISSEVPQNLSASRPQDRQFILSSKKLLLSDSGFYLCAWNTGGRQYFGPGTRLTVT.

V is TRBV9 and J is TRBJ1-6, with 7 bases identical to TRBD1. J was trimmed by 9 bases and V by 2 bases; bases with no gene match: 5. CDR1 is SGDLS, CDR2 YYNGEE, per germline. This CDR3 has 14 residues. The chain's CDR3 is CASSVRDRPSPLHF. The CDR3 coding sequence is TGTGCCAGCAGCGTCCGGGACAGACCTTCACCCCTCCACTTT.

The V gene is TRBV29-1, the J gene TRBJ2-2, with 12 nucleotides matching TRBD2. CDR1 and CDR2 from the germline V gene are SQVTM and ANQGSEA. The CDR3 covers 17 residues. V lost 5 bases and J lost 0; bases outside the gene matches: 7. The CDR3 DNA is TGCAGCGTTAGACTAGCGGGGGCACCTTCGAACACCGGGGAGCTGTTTTTT. It encodes CSVRLAGAPSNTGELFF.

This clone was counted a few times. This chain links TRBV30 with TRBJ1-4; D uncertain. This CDR3 has 14 amino acids. The V gene lost 0 bases and the J gene lost 8 bases, with 13 bases spanning the gap. Germline V CDR1 and CDR2: GTSNPN, SVGIG (reference sequence). The CDR3 DNA reads as TGTGCCTGGAGTGTAGGCATCAGGCACGAAAAACTGTTTTTT. Its protein product is CAWSVGIRHEKLFF.

The chain is built from TRBV6-4 and TRBJ2-7, with 11 bases lining up with TRBD1. Germline trimming cut 6 bases from V and 3 bases from J; bases unmatched to any gene: 1. This CDR3 is built from 13 residues. Germline loops: CDR1 MRHNA, CDR2 SNTAGT. In DNA, the CDR3 is TGTGCCAGCAGGGACAGGGGGCTCTACGAGCAGTACTTC. Translating it yields CASRDRGLYEQYF.

The chain couples TRBV5-4 to TRBJ2-1, with TRBD2 matching 10 bases. J lost 4 bases, V lost 4 bases, and 5 bases had no gene match. This CDR3 has 15 residues. Germline V CDR1 and CDR2: SGHNT, YYREEE (reference sequence). CDR3 DNA sequence: TGTGCCAGCAGCAGAACTAGCGGGGTTTACAATGAGCAGTTCTTC. Amino acid sequence: CASSRTSGVYNEQFF.

This chain connects TRBV19 to TRBJ2-3; D not certain. The CDR3 is 14 amino acids. Trimming took 1 base from V and 4 from J, leaving 9 bases between them. Germline V lookup: CDR1 LNHDA, CDR2 SQIVND (reference sequence). In DNA form, the CDR3 reads TGTGCCAGTAGTATAGGGGGAATGGCAGATACGCAGTATTTT. Amino acids: CASSIGGMADTQYF.

V usage is TRBV4-3 and J usage is TRBJ2-5; TRBD2 is a possible D gene (6 bases). CDR1 is LGHNA and CDR2 is YSLEER in the germline V gene. The V gene lost 4 bases and the J gene lost 4 bases, with 13 bases spanning the gap. The CDR3 has 14 amino acids. CDR3 residues: CASSPGGTGETQYF. The CDR3 region has the DNA TGCGCCAGCAGCCCTGGGGGGACGGGAGAGACCCAGTACTTC.

The V and J genes are TRBV5-1 and TRBJ2-5, with 10 bases matching TRBD1. The CDR3 spans 16 residues. The trim removed 3 bases at V and 5 bases at J, leaving 10 bases unmatched. CDR1 and CDR2 from the germline V gene are SGHRS and YFSETQ. The CDR3 reads CASSSGGQGSLETQYF. The CDR3, as DNA: TGCGCCAGCAGCTCCGGGGGACAGGGGTCCTTGGAGACCCAGTACTTC.

This clone was counted between two and nine times. The rearrangement uses TRBV9 and TRBJ1-5; no clear D. Germline V CDR1 and CDR2: SGDLS, YYNGEE. The length of the CDR3 is 12 residues. Deletions cut 4 bases from V and 4 bases from J, with 6 bases between. CDR3 in DNA: TGTGCCAGCAGCCCCGAGAATCAGCCCCAGCATTTT. This sequence encodes CASSPENQPQHF. Supplemented by reference TRBV9 and TRBJ1-5, the full variable domain reads DSGVTQTPKHLITATGQRVTLRCSPRSGDLSVYWYQQSLDQGLQFLIQYYNGEERAKGNILERFSAQQFPDLHSELNLSSLELGDSALYFCASSPENQPQHFGDGTRLSIL.

This chain links TRBV14 with TRBJ1-5; 8 bases match TRBD1. J lost 6 bases, V lost 10 bases, and 11 bases had no gene match. The CDR3 spans 14 residues. Germline lookup yields CDR1 SGHDN and CDR2 FVKESK. Here the CDR3 DNA reads TGTGCCACCCTATCGGACAGGGATATTCAGCCCCAGCATTTT. Its translation is CATLSDRDIQPQHF.

V gene TRBV19 combines with J gene TRBJ1-5, with D maybe TRBD1 (6 bases). CDR1 LNHDA and CDR2 SQIVND come from the germline V gene (reference sequence). The CDR3 has 15 residues. Trimming left V 6 bases short and J 2 bases short, with 14 bases between. The CDR3 protein is CASSQGPAGNQPQHF. The CDR3 bases are TGTGCCAGTAGCCAGGGGCCGGCGGGCAATCAGCCCCAGCATTTT.

The rearrangement uses TRBV10-3 and TRBJ2-3; D gene unclear. V was pared by 6 bases and J by 1 base, with 11 bases between. The CDR3 spans 14 residues. Per germline, CDR1 ENHRY and CDR2 SYGVKD. The DNA of the CDR3 is TGTGCCATCAGGTCTTCGTTGGGCACAGATACGCAGTATTTT. Its protein product is CAIRSSLGTDTQYF.

The chain uses TRBV4-1 and TRBJ1-4; no clear D. The CDR3 contains 15 residues. Germline CDR1 is MGHRA and CDR2 is YSYEKL. V lost 4 bases and J 7 bases, leaving 16 bases between the germline ends. DNA of the CDR3: TGCGCCAGCAGCCCGAGACTCAGACTAGGTGAAAAACTGTTTTTT. It codes for CASSPRLRLGEKLFF.

On this clone: The junction does not match germline at one end; this may be a read error. The chain uses TRBV18 and TRBJ2-3; D is unresolved. The V gene's germline CDR1 is KGHSH and CDR2 LQKENI. This CDR3 has 13 amino acids. CDR3: CASSRPDTDTQYF. Here the CDR3 DNA reads TGCGCCAGCTCACGACCGGACACAGATACGCAGTATTTT.

This chain joins TRBV6-5 and TRBJ2-7; possible D gene TRBD1, 6 bases. The CDR3 covers 15 residues. CDR1 MNHEY and CDR2 SVGAGI come from the germline V gene. V was clipped by 7 bases and J by 3 bases, with 19 bases between them. CDR3 amino acids: CASTSPGQTNYEQYF. CDR3 DNA: TGTGCCAGCACCTCCCCCGGACAGACTAACTACGAGCAGTACTTC.

The chain links TRBV9 to TRBJ1-5; the match to TRBD1 covers 7 bases. V was pared by 4 bases and J by 1 base, with 5 bases of the junction left unmatched. Germline V gene lookup returns CDR1 SGDLS and CDR2 YYNGEE. This CDR3 spans 15 amino acids. Here the CDR3 DNA reads TGTGCCAGCAGCTTACAGGGGCTCAGCAATCAGCCCCAGCATTTT. It is translated as CASSLQGLSNQPQHF. The whole variable domain, filled in from reference TRBV9 and TRBJ1-5, reads DSGVTQTPKHLITATGQRVTLRCSPRSGDLSVYWYQQSLDQGLQFLIQYYNGEERAKGNILERFSAQQFPDLHSELNLSSLELGDSALYFCASSLQGLSNQPQHFGDGTRLSIL.

V gene TRBV4-3 combines with J gene TRBJ1-1; 10 positions match TRBD1. Germline-derived CDR1 and CDR2 are LGHNA and YSLEER. V was clipped by 2 bases and J by 5 bases; unmatched bases: 5. This CDR3 spans 15 amino acids. CDR3 in DNA: TGCGCCAGCAGCCAACCGGGACAGGGGATAACTGAAGCTTTCTTT. This translates into CASSQPGQGITEAFF.

This clone has only a few counts. The chain recombines TRBV28 with TRBJ2-7; 8 nucleotides align to TRBD1. V trimming: 7 bases; J trimming: 4 bases; junction bases outside the gene matches: 9. This CDR3 is 14 amino acids long. CDR1 MDHEN and CDR2 SYDVKM come from the germline V gene. Here the CDR3 DNA reads TGTGCCAGCACTCAGGGGGCCCGACAATACGAGCAGTACTTC. Its translation is CASTQGARQYEQYF.

The gene calls are TRBV7-2 and TRBJ1-5; D uncertain. The CDR3 length is 14 residues. Looked up from germline, CDR1 is SGHTA and CDR2 is FQGNSA. With 1 base removed from V and 2 bases from J, the gap between germline ends came to 6 bases. This CDR3 reads CASSLETGNQPQHF. CDR3 coding DNA: TGTGCCAGCAGCTTAGAAACAGGCAATCAGCCCCAGCATTTT.

The chain combines TRBV28 with TRBJ1-5, with D possibly being TRBD1 (5 bases). Germline V CDR1 and CDR2: MDHEN, SYDVKM. The CDR3 has 16 amino acids. V was pared by 7 bases and J by 6 bases, with 22 bases between. The CDR3 DNA sequence: TGTGCCAGCACCCCGGGGGGTCAGGGAAAGGGTCAGCCCCAGCATTTT. Translation: CASTPGGQGKGQPQHF. The full variable domain, with the rest looked up from reference TRBV28 and TRBJ1-5, is DVKVTQSSRYLVKRTGEKVFLECVQDMDHENMFWYRQDPGLGLRLIYFSYDVKMKEKGDIPEGYSVSREKKERFSLILESASTNQTSMYLCASTPGGQGKGQPQHFGDGTRLSIL.

The chain uses TRBV13 and TRBJ2-7; D is uncertain. Germline V gene lookup returns CDR1 PRHDT and CDR2 FYEKMQ (reference sequence). The germline V and J ends were trimmed by 3 bases and 5 bases, with 5 bases remaining between them. CDR3 length: 11 residues. The CDR3 DNA reads TGTGCCAGCAGCTTTGCCCACGAGCAGTACTTC. The encoded protein is CASSFAHEQYF.